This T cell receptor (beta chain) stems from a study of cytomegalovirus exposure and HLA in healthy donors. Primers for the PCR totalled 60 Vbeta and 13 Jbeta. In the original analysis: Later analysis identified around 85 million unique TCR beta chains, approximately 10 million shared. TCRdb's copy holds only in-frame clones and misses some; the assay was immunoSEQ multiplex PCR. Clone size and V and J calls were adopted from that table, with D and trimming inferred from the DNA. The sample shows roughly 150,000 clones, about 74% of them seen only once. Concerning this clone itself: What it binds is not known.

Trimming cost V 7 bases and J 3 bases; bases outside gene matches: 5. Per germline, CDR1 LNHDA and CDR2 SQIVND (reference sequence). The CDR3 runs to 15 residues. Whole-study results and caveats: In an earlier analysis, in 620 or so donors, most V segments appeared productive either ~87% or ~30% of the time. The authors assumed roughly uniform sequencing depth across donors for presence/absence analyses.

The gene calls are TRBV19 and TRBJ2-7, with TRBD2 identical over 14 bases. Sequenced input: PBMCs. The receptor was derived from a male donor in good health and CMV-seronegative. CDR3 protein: CASTEGLAGDYEQYF. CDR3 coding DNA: TGTGCCAGTACCGAGGGACTAGCGGGAGACTACGAGCAGTACTTC.